The 8 T cell receptor beta chains in this list originate from one sample, sequenced in a study of cytomegalovirus exposure and HLA in healthy donors. Amplification used 60 Vbeta primers and 13 Jbeta primers. This table comes from immunoSEQ multiplex PCR, and its TCRdb copy is limited to in-frame clones, with some not included. This table has roughly 140,000 clones, 78% appearing once. The sequenced material came from PBMCs. These receptors were obtained from a woman between 40 and 50 years old in good health and CMV-seropositive.

Points on this clone: Other DNA sequences in this specimen translate into the identical CDR3. V is TRBV7-9 and J is TRBJ2-3; D may be TRBD2 (6 bases). CDR1 is SEHNR and CDR2 is FQNEAQ in the germline V gene (reference sequence). CDR3 length: 14 residues. Trimming removed 1 base from V and 5 bases from J, with 10 bases in between. The CDR3: CASSLGLAIDTQYF. The CDR3, as DNA: TGTGCCAGCAGCTTAGGGCTAGCGATAGATACGCAGTATTTT. Combining the CDR3 with reference TRBV7-9 and TRBJ2-3 gives the whole variable domain DTGVSQNPRHKITKRGQNVTFRCDPISEHNRLYWYRQTLGQGPEFLTYFQNEAQLEKSRLLSDRFSAERPKGSFSTLEIQRTEQGDSAMYLCASSLGLAIDTQYFGPGTRLTVL.

V and J are TRBV29-1 and TRBJ2-1; TRBD2 matches 8 bases. The CDR3 has 15 residues. The ends lost 6 bases at V and 0 bases at J; junction bases unmatched: 7. Germline assignment: CDR1 SQVTM and CDR2 ANQGSEA. CDR3 sequence: CSVTQRGSSYNEQFF. CDR3 nucleotide sequence: TGCAGCGTGACGCAGCGGGGGAGCTCCTACAATGAGCAGTTCTTC.

The chain joins TRBV6-1 to TRBJ2-1; TRBD1 matches 9 bases. From germline, CDR1 is MNHNS and CDR2 SASEGT. Unmatched junction bases numbered 3, after V lost 4 bases and J lost 8 bases. The CDR3 is made up of 13 amino acids. CDR3 bases: TGTGCCAGCAGTGGTAGGACAGGGGATGAGCAGTTCTTC. Translation: CASSGRTGDEQFF.

CDR3 amino acids: CASSIWAGPEQYF. CDR3 bases: TGTGCCAGTAGTATATGGGCAGGGCCCGAGCAGTACTTC. The V call is TRBV19, the J call TRBJ2-7; a weak D match, TRBD1 (5 bases). Germline V gene sequence: CDR1 LNHDA, CDR2 SQIVND (reference sequence). There are 13 residues in the CDR3. V lost 2 bases and J lost 6, with 11 bases in between. The full variable domain, completed using reference TRBV19 and TRBJ2-7, is DGGITQSPKYLFRKEGQNVTLSCEQNLNHDAMYWYRQDPGQGLRLIYYSQIVNDFQKGDIAEGYSVSREKKESFPLTVTSAQKNPTAFYLCASSIWAGPEQYFGPGTRLTVT.

The chain recombines TRBV13 with TRBJ1-4; D gene ambiguous. The CDR3 has 15 residues. Deletions cut 2 bases from V and 6 bases from J, with 13 bases between. Germline CDR1 PRHDT, CDR2 FYEKMQ (reference sequence). The DNA for the CDR3 is TGTGCCAGCAGCTTAAGAGGGCGAGGCGATGAAAAACTGTTTTTT. This gives the protein CASSLRGRGDEKLFF.

The chain recombines TRBV14 with TRBJ2-7; 13 bases map to TRBD2. The ends lost 5 bases at V and 5 bases at J; junction bases unmatched: 6. This CDR3 is 15 amino acids long. The germline gives CDR1 SGHDN, CDR2 FVKESK. CDR3 nucleotide sequence: TGTGCCAGCAGCTTACTAGCGGGAGGGCCTCACGAGCAGTACTTC. Amino acids: CASSLLAGGPHEQYF.

Comments on this clone: Other DNA sequences in the sample encode the same CDR3. The gene calls are TRBV5-4 and TRBJ2-3; D possibly corresponds to TRBD2 (6 bases). The V end was cut by 4 bases, the J end by 1 base, with 16 bases between. The CDR3 sequence is 16 residues long. The germline V gene has CDR1 SGHNT and CDR2 YYREEE (reference sequence). The CDR3 spells CASSAGRHTGTDTQYF. CDR3 coding DNA: TGTGCCAGCAGCGCGGGAAGACATACGGGCACAGATACGCAGTATTTT. Supplemented by reference TRBV5-4 and TRBJ2-3, the full variable domain reads ETGVTQSPTHLIKTRGQQVTLRCSSQSGHNTVSWYQQALGQGPQFIFQYYREEENGRGNFPPRFSGLQFPNYSSELNVNALELDDSALYLCASSAGRHTGTDTQYFGPGTRLTVL.

There are a few counts of this clone. This chain joins TRBV4-2 and TRBJ2-1; D might be TRBD2 (7 bases). Trimming took off 0 bases at V and 9 bases at J, with 18 bases between the two ends. The CDR3 runs 16 residues. Germline values: CDR1 LGHNA, CDR2 YNFKEQ. The CDR3 protein is CASSQERGALGGEQFF. CDR3 nucleotide sequence: TGTGCCAGCAGCCAAGAACGGGGGGCGCTAGGCGGTGAGCAGTTCTTC.